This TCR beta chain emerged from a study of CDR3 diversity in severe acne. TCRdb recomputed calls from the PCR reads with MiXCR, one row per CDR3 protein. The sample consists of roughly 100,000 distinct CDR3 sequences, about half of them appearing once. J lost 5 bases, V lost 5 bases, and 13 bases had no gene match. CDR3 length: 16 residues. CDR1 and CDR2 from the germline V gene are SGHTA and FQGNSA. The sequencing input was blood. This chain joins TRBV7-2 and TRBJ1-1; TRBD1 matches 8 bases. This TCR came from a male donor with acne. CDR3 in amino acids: CASSPTGVQGGTEAFF. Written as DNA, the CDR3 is TGTGCCAGCAGCCCGACAGGGGTTCAAGGCGGTACTGAAGCTTTCTTT.